The source of this T cell receptor (beta chain) is a study of T cell changes during pregnancy in multiple sclerosis. Sequencing was performed with immunoSEQ multiplex PCR; in TCRdb, only in-frame clones are kept and a portion is missing. In the table there are about 70,000 clones, around 94% of which are singletons. Germline assignment: CDR1 SGHTA and CDR2 FQGNSA. The CDR3 contains 15 residues. V was cut by 5 bases and J by 7 bases, with 18 bases left in between. The sequences come from peripheral blood, collected in the third trimester of pregnancy. The clonotype was recovered from a female donor with multiple sclerosis, enrolled in a pregnancy study. The V and J genes are TRBV7-2 and TRBJ2-1; perhaps TRBD2 as D (7 bases). The CDR3 DNA is TGTGCCAGCAGCACGGGGGGCCAAGTTATGAATGAGCAGTTCTTC. This encodes CASSTGGQVMNEQFF. Full variable domain (remainder filled in from reference TRBV7-2 and TRBJ2-1): GAGVSQSPSNKVTEKGKDVELRCDPISGHTALYWYRQSLGQGLEFLIYFQGNSAPDKSGLPSDRFSAERTGGSVSTLTIQRTQQEDSAVYLCASSTGGQVMNEQFFGPGTRLTVL.